These 30 T cell receptor beta chains were all obtained from the same sample, sequenced in a study of blood T cell repertoires in COVID-19. Using immunoSEQ multiplex PCR, the repertoire was profiled, and TCRdb retains in-frame clones only, with some absent. The repertoire holds fewer than 70,000 clones, with roughly nine tenths as singletons. The sample consisted of peripheral blood. The receptors were gathered from a man between 45 and 60 years old with active COVID-19.

The rearrangement uses TRBV27 and TRBJ2-1; D may be TRBD2 (5 bases). The CDR3 totals 15 residues. Germline V gene data show CDR1 as MNHEY and CDR2 as SMNVEV (reference sequence). Trimming stripped 2 bases from V and 2 bases from J, with 10 bases between. The CDR3 DNA is TGTGCCAGCAGTTTACGCGGGCCGGCCTACAATGAGCAGTTCTTC. Translating it yields CASSLRGPAYNEQFF.

The rearrangement joins TRBV19 to TRBJ1-6; D call uncertain. V dropped 4 bases and J dropped 0 bases, with 10 bases sitting between them. This CDR3 has 16 amino acids. CDR1 LNHDA and CDR2 SQIVND come from the germline V gene (reference sequence). CDR3 in DNA: TGTGCCAGTAGTAGTGGCGGGGTCTCCTATAATTCACCCCTCCACTTT. It yields the protein CASSSGGVSYNSPLHF.

CDR3 coding DNA: TGTGCCATCAGTGGTTTTCAGGGGACCGAGCAGTACTTC. Protein sequence: CAISGFQGTEQYF. This rearrangement joins TRBV10-3 to TRBJ2-7; D might be TRBD1 (6 bases). The CDR3 has 13 amino acids. Trimming stripped 4 bases from V and 6 bases from J, with 13 bases between. Germline lookup yields CDR1 ENHRY and CDR2 SYGVKD.

The chain carries TRBV15 and TRBJ1-5; tentative D call: TRBD1 (5 bases). This CDR3 region has 17 residues. V lost 2 bases and J lost 1, with 15 bases in between. Germline loops: CDR1 LNHNV, CDR2 YYDKDF (reference sequence). CDR3 DNA sequence: TGTGCCACCAGCAGATTTTTGGGGGGGGTAAGCAATCAGCCCCAGCATTTT. Protein sequence: CATSRFLGGVSNQPQHF.

The chain employs TRBV5-8 and TRBJ2-1; 7 positions match TRBD1. The CDR3 spans 14 residues. The germline V gene has CDR1 SGHTS and CDR2 YDEGEE. J was trimmed by 7 bases and V by 0 bases; bases with no gene match: 4. The CDR3 coding sequence is TGTGCCAGCAGCTTGGGGGACAGATCAAATGAGCAGTTCTTC. Translated: CASSLGDRSNEQFF.

The rearrangement joins TRBV25-1 to TRBJ2-7; D ambiguous. Trimming pared 4 bases from V and 3 bases from J, leaving 10 bases between. Germline CDR1 and CDR2: MGHDK and SYGVNS. There are 13 residues in the CDR3. The CDR3 sequence is CASSASGVYEQYF. For the CDR3, the DNA is TGTGCCAGCAGTGCTTCAGGTGTCTACGAGCAGTACTTC.

This rearrangement joins TRBV6-5 to TRBJ2-1; tentatively, D is TRBD1 (5 bases). CDR1 and CDR2 from the germline V gene are MNHEY and SVGAGI. This CDR3 contains 15 residues. Trimming cost V 6 bases and J 0 bases, with 12 bases left between them. CDR3 in DNA: TGTGCCAGCAGCAAACAGGTTCCCTCCTACAATGAGCAGTTCTTC. It encodes CASSKQVPSYNEQFF.

The chain joins TRBV9 to TRBJ2-5, with a tentative D call TRBD1 (8 bases). This CDR3 region has 14 residues. In germline, CDR1 is SGDLS, CDR2 YYNGEE. V lost 3 bases, J lost 5 bases, and 14 bases lay in between. In DNA form, the CDR3 reads TGTGCCAGCAGCGAACAACAGGGGGGGGAGACCCAGTACTTC. This encodes CASSEQQGGETQYF.

The rearrangement links TRBV12-5 to TRBJ1-5, with TRBD1 identical over 7 bases. This CDR3 has 15 amino acids. The V gene's germline CDR1 is LGHNT and CDR2 FRNRAP. Trimming removed 9 bases from V and 3 bases from J; junction bases left unmatched: 11. CDR3 DNA: TGTGCTAGCCGGGAGGGGGACAGAATCAATCAGCCCCAGCATTTT. Encoded protein: CASREGDRINQPQHF.

This sequence joins TRBV15 and TRBJ2-3, with TRBD1 matching 7 bases. Germline lookup yields CDR1 LNHNV and CDR2 YYDKDF (reference sequence). The CDR3 loop spans 14 amino acids. V was pared by 5 bases and J by 3 bases, with 5 bases of the junction left unmatched. The CDR3 is CATSGGTATDTQYF. CDR3 nucleotides: TGTGCCACCAGCGGTGGGACAGCTACAGATACGCAGTATTTT.

The chain employs TRBV5-1 and TRBJ2-2; 7 bases align to TRBD1. Germline V CDR1 and CDR2: SGHRS, YFSETQ. With 4 bases clipped from V and 7 bases from J, the junction kept 13 bases outside the gene matches. The CDR3 contains 16 residues. The CDR3 DNA reads TGCGCCAGCAGCGTTTACGAAGGGGGCGCTGACGGGGAGCTGTTTTTT. Amino acids: CASSVYEGGADGELFF.

The chain uses TRBV18 and TRBJ1-1; D gene ambiguous. The V and J ends lost 5 bases and 2 bases respectively, with 9 bases between them. Germline V CDR1 and CDR2: KGHSH, LQKENI. CDR3 length: 13 residues. This chain's CDR3 is CASSSNSNTEAFF. CDR3 nucleotides: TGTGCCAGCTCATCGAACAGCAACACTGAAGCTTTCTTT.

This sequence joins TRBV6-5 and TRBJ1-2, with 10 bases fitting TRBD1. This CDR3 is built from 15 residues. The trim removed 6 bases at V and 1 base at J, leaving 5 bases unmatched. Germline CDR1 MNHEY, CDR2 SVGAGI. CDR3 coding DNA: TGTGCCAGCAGAAACCGGGACAGGGGTAACTATGGCTACACCTTC. It encodes CASRNRDRGNYGYTF.

This sequence joins TRBV7-2 and TRBJ2-1; D might be TRBD2 (5 bases). This CDR3 has 14 amino acids. The V and J ends lost 5 bases and 4 bases respectively, with 12 bases between them. Germline V gives CDR1 SGHTA, CDR2 FQGNSA. The CDR3 nucleotides are TGTGCCAGCAGCGTGGGAGCGGAATACAATGAGCAGTTCTTC. This codes for CASSVGAEYNEQFF.

This clone was seen just once. The chain uses TRBV19 and TRBJ2-2; D not certain. V lost 6 bases and J lost 1, with 9 bases in between. CDR3 size: 14 residues. CDR1 is LNHDA and CDR2 is SQIVND in the germline V gene (reference sequence). The CDR3, as DNA: TGTGCCAGTAGCCCGCGCGAGAACACCGGGGAGCTGTTTTTT. Amino acid sequence: CASSPRENTGELFF.

The V call is TRBV5-5, the J call TRBJ1-1; TRBD1 aligns across 10 bases. Germline V gene sequence: CDR1 SGHKS, CDR2 YYEKEE (reference sequence). The J segment lost 3 bases and the V segment lost 2 bases, leaving 4 bases of the junction unmatched. There are 15 residues in the CDR3. CDR3 nucleotides: TGTGCCAGCAGCTTCGGGGACAGGGGTTACACTGAAGCTTTCTTT. This encodes CASSFGDRGYTEAFF.

This clone showed up just a few times. The V gene is TRBV10-3, the J gene TRBJ1-1; perhaps TRBD1 as D (6 bases). This CDR3 is built from 18 residues. V was cut by 6 bases and J by 4 bases, with 27 bases left in between. CDR1 and CDR2 from the germline V gene are ENHRY and SYGVKD. The CDR3 reads CAISLKQQGATLTTEAFF. CDR3 nucleotide sequence: TGTGCCATCAGCCTTAAACAACAGGGAGCCACCTTGACCACTGAAGCTTTCTTT.

The gene calls are TRBV9 and TRBJ1-2; 7 bases match TRBD1. Germline CDR1 is SGDLS and CDR2 is YYNGEE. With V trimmed by 4 bases and J by 8 bases, 11 bases remained unmatched. The CDR3 totals 14 residues. CDR3 coding DNA: TGTGCCAGCAGCTCTCGGGACAGCGAATGGGGCTACACCTTC. The encoded protein is CASSSRDSEWGYTF. Combining the CDR3 with reference TRBV9 and TRBJ1-2 gives the whole variable domain DSGVTQTPKHLITATGQRVTLRCSPRSGDLSVYWYQQSLDQGLQFLIQYYNGEERAKGNILERFSAQQFPDLHSELNLSSLELGDSALYFCASSSRDSEWGYTFGSGTRLTVV.

This chain joins TRBV30 and TRBJ2-5, with 9 nucleotides matching TRBD1. V trimming: 3 bases; J trimming: 3 bases; junction bases outside the gene matches: 2. CDR1 and CDR2 from the germline V gene are GTSNPN and SVGIG (reference sequence). CDR3 length: 13 amino acids. DNA of the CDR3: TGTGCCTGGAGCGGACAGGGGAAAGAGACCCAGTACTTC. Translated: CAWSGQGKETQYF.

The chain employs TRBV28 and TRBJ1-5; 8 bases match TRBD1. The CDR3 spans 15 residues. The V gene end was trimmed by 3 bases and the J gene end by 2 bases; junction bases not matched to a gene: 3. Germline V gives CDR1 MDHEN, CDR2 SYDVKM. CDR3 loop: CASSLSQGGNQPQHF. CDR3 nucleotide sequence: TGTGCCAGCAGTTTGTCACAGGGGGGCAATCAGCCCCAGCATTTT.

This chain connects TRBV4-2 to TRBJ2-2; the match to TRBD2 covers 8 bases. J gave up 3 bases and V 0 bases, and 9 bases lay outside the gene matches. The CDR3 spans 18 residues. Germline values: CDR1 LGHNA, CDR2 YNFKEQ. The CDR3 loop reads CASSQEPAGGRDTGELFF. CDR3 nucleotides: TGTGCCAGCAGCCAAGAACCCGCGGGGGGTCGGGACACCGGGGAGCTGTTTTTT.

The gene calls are TRBV24-1 and TRBJ2-2; 7 bases map to TRBD1. The CDR3 extends over 15 amino acids. The ends lost 4 bases at V and 5 bases at J; junction bases unmatched: 6. Germline assignment: CDR1 KGHDR and CDR2 SFDVKD. CDR3 sequence (DNA): TGTGCCACCAGTGACACCGGGACAGTAACCGGGGAGCTGTTTTTT. It is translated as CATSDTGTVTGELFF.

This sequence joins TRBV5-1 and TRBJ2-3; 7 bases match TRBD1. Germline trimming cut 0 bases from V and 2 bases from J; bases unmatched to any gene: 6. The CDR3 covers 16 residues. Germline V CDR1 and CDR2: SGHRS, YFSETQ. The CDR3 reads CASSLAGQISTDTQYF. In DNA form, the CDR3 reads TGCGCCAGCAGCTTGGCGGGACAGATCTCCACAGATACGCAGTATTTT.

The chain carries TRBV14 and TRBJ2-7; TRBD1 matches 9 bases. The CDR3 extends over 14 amino acids. Germline CDR1 is SGHDN and CDR2 is FVKESK. The trim removed 4 bases at V and 3 bases at J, leaving 4 bases unmatched. As DNA, the CDR3 is TGTGCCAGCAGCCCTGGACAGGGGTTCTACGAGCAGTACTTC. The encoded protein is CASSPGQGFYEQYF.

The rearrangement uses TRBV24-1 and TRBJ1-2; D uncertain. This CDR3 region has 14 residues. Trimming left V 9 bases short and J 3 bases short, with 16 bases between. The germline V gene has CDR1 KGHDR and CDR2 SFDVKD. Here the CDR3 DNA reads TGTGCCACCGGGAGACCCCCCCGGGACTATGGCTACACCTTC. This codes for CATGRPPRDYGYTF.

This rearrangement joins TRBV5-8 to TRBJ1-5; a possible D gene is TRBD1 (5 bases). Trimming took 0 bases from V and 7 from J, leaving 17 bases between them. The CDR3 runs 16 residues. Germline V gives CDR1 SGHTS, CDR2 YDEGEE. DNA of the CDR3: TGTGCCAGCAGCTTGGCGTGGAGGGAACGGGGGCAGCCCCAGCATTTT. It is translated as CASSLAWRERGQPQHF.

J is TRBJ2-2 and V is TRBV6-5; TRBD1 agrees at 8 bases. CDR1 and CDR2 (germline): MNHEY, SVGAGI. V dropped 7 bases and J dropped 4; count of bases not matched to a gene: 5. The CDR3 covers 14 residues. The CDR3 DNA reads TGTGCCAGCAACGGACAGGGAGGCACCGGGGAGCTGTTTTTT. Translating gives CASNGQGGTGELFF.

The V and J genes are TRBV4-3 and TRBJ2-3, with no clear D. The CDR3 runs to 13 residues. Germline V CDR1 and CDR2: LGHNA, YSLEER. V dropped 1 base and J dropped 7 bases, with 9 bases sitting between them. DNA for the CDR3: TGCGCCAGCAGCCAAGGGAGAACCTATACGCAGTATTTT. This codes for CASSQGRTYTQYF.

V and J are TRBV10-3 and TRBJ2-5, with 7 bases lining up with TRBD1. Germline CDR1 is ENHRY and CDR2 is SYGVKD. The CDR3 extends over 13 amino acids. V gave up 5 bases and J gave up 1 base; unmatched junction bases: 1. The CDR3: CAISRDSQETQYF. The CDR3 nucleotides are TGTGCCATCAGTCGGGACAGCCAAGAGACCCAGTACTTC.

This clone has a single count. The J gene is TRBJ1-2, the V gene TRBV28; possibly TRBD1 for D (6 bases). V shed 4 bases and J shed 4 bases, with 7 bases lying between them. The CDR3 length is 12 residues. Germline V gives CDR1 MDHEN, CDR2 SYDVKM. This CDR3 is CASSSGVYGYTF. In DNA form, the CDR3 reads TGTGCCAGCAGTTCAGGGGTCTATGGCTACACCTTC.